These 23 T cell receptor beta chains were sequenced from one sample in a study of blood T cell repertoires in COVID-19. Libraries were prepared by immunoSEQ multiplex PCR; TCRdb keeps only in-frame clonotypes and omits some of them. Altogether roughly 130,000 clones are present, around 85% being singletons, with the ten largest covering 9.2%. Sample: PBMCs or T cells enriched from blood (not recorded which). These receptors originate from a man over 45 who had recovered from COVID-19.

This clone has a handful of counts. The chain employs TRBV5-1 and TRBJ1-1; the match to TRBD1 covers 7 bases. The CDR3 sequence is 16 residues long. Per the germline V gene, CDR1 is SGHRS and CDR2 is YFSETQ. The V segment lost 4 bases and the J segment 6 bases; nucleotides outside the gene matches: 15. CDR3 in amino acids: CASSPGRRQGGAEAFF. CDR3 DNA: TGCGCCAGCAGCCCGGGTAGGAGACAGGGAGGCGCTGAAGCTTTCTTT.

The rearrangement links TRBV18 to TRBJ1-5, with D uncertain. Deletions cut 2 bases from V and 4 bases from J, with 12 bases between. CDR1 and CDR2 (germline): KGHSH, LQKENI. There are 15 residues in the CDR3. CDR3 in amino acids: CASSPSAGANQPQHF. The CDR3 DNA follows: TGTGCCAGCTCACCATCCGCAGGCGCTAATCAGCCCCAGCATTTT.

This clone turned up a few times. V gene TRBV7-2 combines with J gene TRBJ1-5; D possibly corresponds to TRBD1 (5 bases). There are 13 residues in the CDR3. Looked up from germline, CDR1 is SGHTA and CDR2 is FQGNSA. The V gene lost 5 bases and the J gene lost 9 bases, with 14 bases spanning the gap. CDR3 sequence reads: CASSPGDGRPQHF. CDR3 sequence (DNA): TGTGCCAGCAGCCCGGGGGATGGTCGGCCCCAGCATTTT.

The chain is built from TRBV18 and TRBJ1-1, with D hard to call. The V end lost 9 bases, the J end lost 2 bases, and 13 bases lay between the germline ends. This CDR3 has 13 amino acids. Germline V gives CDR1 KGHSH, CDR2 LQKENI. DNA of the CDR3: TGTGCCAGTCGCGGGTTGATCAACACTGAAGCTTTCTTT. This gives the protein CASRGLINTEAFF.

This CDR3 reads CASSVVGDTEAFF. The CDR3 nucleotides read TGTGCCAGCAGCGTAGTAGGGGACACTGAAGCTTTCTTT. V and J are TRBV9 and TRBJ1-1, with a weak D call TRBD1 (5 bases). Germline V gene lookup returns CDR1 SGDLS and CDR2 YYNGEE. The V and J ends lost 0 bases and 3 bases respectively, with 6 bases between them. CDR3 length equals 13 residues.

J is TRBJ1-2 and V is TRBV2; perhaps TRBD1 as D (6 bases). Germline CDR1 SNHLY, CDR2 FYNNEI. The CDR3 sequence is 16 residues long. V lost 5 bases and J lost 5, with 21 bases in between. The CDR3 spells CASSNDPGGAWYGYTF. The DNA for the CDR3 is TGTGCCAGCAGTAATGACCCCGGGGGGGCTTGGTATGGCTACACCTTC. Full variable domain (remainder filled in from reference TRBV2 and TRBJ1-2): EPEVTQTPSHQVTQMGQEVILRCVPISNHLYFYWYRQILGQKVEFLVSFYNNEISEKSEIFDDQFSVERPDGSNFTLKIRSTKLEDSAMYFCASSNDPGGAWYGYTFGSGTRLTVV.

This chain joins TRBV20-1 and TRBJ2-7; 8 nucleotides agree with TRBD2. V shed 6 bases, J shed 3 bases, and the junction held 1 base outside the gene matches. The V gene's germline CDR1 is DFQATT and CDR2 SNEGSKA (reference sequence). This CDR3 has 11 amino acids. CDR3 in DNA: TGCAGTGCCAGCGGGGGCTACGAGCAGTACTTC. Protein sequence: CSASGGYEQYF.

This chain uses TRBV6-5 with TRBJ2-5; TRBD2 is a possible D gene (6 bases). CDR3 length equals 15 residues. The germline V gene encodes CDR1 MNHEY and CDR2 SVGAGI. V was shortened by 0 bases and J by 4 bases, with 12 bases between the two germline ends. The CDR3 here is CASSYSRGGGETQYF. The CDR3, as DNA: TGTGCCAGCAGTTACTCCCGGGGAGGTGGAGAGACCCAGTACTTC.

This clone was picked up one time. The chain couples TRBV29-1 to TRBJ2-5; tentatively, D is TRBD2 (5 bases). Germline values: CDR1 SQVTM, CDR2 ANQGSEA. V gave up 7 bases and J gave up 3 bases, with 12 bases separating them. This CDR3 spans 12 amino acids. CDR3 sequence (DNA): TGCAGCGCTAGCATACAAGAAGAGACCCAGTACTTC. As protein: CSASIQEETQYF.

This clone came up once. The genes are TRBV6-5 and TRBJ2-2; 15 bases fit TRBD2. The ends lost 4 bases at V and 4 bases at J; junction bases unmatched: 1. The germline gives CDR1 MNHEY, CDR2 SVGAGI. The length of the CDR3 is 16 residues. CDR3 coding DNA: TGTGCCAGCAGTTGGACTAGCGGGGGGGTCACCGGGGAGCTGTTTTTT. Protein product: CASSWTSGGVTGELFF.

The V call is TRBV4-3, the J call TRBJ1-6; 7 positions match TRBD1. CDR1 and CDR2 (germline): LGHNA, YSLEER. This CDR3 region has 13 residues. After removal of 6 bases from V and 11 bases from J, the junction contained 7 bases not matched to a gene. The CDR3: CASSPSQGAPLHF. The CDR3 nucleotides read TGCGCCAGCAGTCCCTCCCAGGGGGCACCCCTCCACTTT.

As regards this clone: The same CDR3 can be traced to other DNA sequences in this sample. The CDR3 bases are TGTGCCAGCTCCCGACAGGGCTCTGGAAACACCATATATTTT. It yields the protein CASSRQGSGNTIYF. This chain connects TRBV18 to TRBJ1-3, with TRBD1 identical over 7 bases. This CDR3 is built from 14 residues. Germline V gives CDR1 KGHSH, CDR2 LQKENI. V dropped 6 bases and J dropped 0; count of bases not matched to a gene: 2.

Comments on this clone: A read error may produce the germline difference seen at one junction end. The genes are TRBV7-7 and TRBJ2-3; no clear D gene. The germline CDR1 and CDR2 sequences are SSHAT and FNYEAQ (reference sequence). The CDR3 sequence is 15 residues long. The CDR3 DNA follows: TGTGCTAGCAGCTTAACGTATACTAGCACAGATACGCAGTATTTT. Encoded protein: CASSLTYTSTDTQYF.

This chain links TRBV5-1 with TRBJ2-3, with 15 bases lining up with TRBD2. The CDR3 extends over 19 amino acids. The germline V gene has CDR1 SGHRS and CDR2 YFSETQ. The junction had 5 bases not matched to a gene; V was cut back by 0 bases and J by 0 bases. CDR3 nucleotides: TGCGCCAGCAGCTTGGTGGGACTAGCGGGGGGTACTAGCACAGATACGCAGTATTTT. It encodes CASSLVGLAGGTSTDTQYF.

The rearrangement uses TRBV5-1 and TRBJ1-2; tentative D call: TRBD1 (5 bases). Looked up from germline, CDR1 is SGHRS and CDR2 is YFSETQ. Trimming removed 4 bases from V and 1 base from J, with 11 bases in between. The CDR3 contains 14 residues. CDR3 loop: CASSLGGLNYGYTF. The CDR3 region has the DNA TGCGCCAGCAGCCTGGGGGGACTTAACTATGGCTACACCTTC. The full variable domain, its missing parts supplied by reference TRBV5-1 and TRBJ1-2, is KAGVTQTPRYLIKTRGQQVTLSCSPISGHRSVSWYQQTPGQGLQFLFEYFSETQRNKGNFPGRFSGRQFSNSRSEMNVSTLELGDSALYLCASSLGGLNYGYTFGSGTRLTVV.

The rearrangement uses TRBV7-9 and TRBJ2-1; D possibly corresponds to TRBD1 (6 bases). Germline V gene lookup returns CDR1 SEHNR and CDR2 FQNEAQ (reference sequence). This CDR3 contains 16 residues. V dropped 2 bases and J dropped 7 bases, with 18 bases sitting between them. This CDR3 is CASSLIGRGLRNEQFF. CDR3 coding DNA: TGTGCCAGCAGCTTAATCGGCAGGGGATTGAGAAATGAGCAGTTCTTC.

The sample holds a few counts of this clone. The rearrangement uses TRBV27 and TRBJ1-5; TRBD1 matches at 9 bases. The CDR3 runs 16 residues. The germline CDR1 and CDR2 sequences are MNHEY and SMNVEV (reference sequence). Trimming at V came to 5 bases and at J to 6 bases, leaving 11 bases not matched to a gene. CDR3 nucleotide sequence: TGTGCCAGCAGTGCCCGCACAGGGGGCGAGTCTCAGCCCCAGCATTTT. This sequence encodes CASSARTGGESQPQHF.

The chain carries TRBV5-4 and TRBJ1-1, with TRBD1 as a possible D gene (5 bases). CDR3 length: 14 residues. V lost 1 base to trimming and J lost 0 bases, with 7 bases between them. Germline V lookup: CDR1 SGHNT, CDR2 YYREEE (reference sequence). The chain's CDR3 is CASSLRQMNTEAFF. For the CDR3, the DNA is TGTGCCAGCAGCTTGAGACAGATGAACACTGAAGCTTTCTTT.

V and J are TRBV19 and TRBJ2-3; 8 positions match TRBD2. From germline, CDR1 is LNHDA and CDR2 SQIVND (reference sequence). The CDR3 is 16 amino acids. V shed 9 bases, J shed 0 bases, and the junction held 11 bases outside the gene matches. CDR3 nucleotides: TGTGCCAGAAGTGGGTGCGGGGGGCCTAGCACAGATACGCAGTATTTT. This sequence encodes CARSGCGGPSTDTQYF.

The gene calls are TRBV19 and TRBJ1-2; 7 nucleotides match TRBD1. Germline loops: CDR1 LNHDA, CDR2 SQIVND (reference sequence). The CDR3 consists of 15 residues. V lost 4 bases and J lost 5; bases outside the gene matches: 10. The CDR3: CASSTRDRIFYGYTF. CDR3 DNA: TGTGCCAGTAGTACTAGGGACAGAATATTTTATGGCTACACCTTC.

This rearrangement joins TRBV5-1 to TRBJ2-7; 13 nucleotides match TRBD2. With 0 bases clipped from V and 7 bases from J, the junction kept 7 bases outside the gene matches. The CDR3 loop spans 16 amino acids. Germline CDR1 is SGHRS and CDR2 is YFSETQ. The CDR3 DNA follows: TGCGCCAGCAGCTTGGGACTAGCGGGGGGTGTACGGGAGCAGTACTTC. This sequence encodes CASSLGLAGGVREQYF.

This CDR3 is CSASTRAETQYF. In nucleotides, the CDR3 is TGCAGTGCTAGTACTAGGGCAGAGACCCAGTACTTC. The J gene is TRBJ2-5, the V gene TRBV20-1; D is perhaps TRBD2 (5 bases). V lost 3 bases and J 4 bases, leaving 9 bases between the germline ends. This CDR3 comprises 12 residues. The V gene's germline CDR1 is DFQATT and CDR2 SNEGSKA (reference sequence).

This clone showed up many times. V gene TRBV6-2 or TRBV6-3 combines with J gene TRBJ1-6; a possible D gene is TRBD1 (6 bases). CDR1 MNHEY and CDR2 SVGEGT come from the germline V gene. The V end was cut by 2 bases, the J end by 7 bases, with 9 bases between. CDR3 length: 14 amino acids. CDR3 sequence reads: CASSYEGENSPLHF. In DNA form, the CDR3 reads TGTGCCAGCAGTTACGAGGGGGAAAATTCACCCCTCCACTTT.